A single sample gave rise to the 26 T cell receptor beta chains below, sequenced in a study of blood T cell repertoires in COVID-19. Sequencing used immunoSEQ multiplex PCR; TCRdb keeps in-frame clones, though not all of them. This table holds roughly 75,000 clones, around 89% found once. Source material: peripheral blood. The source of these receptors is a man aged 55 to 69 with acute or convalescent COVID-19.

The chain joins TRBV9 to TRBJ1-2; TRBD1 aligns across 9 bases. This CDR3 is built from 15 residues. CDR1 and CDR2 from the germline V gene are SGDLS and YYNGEE. V gave up 4 bases and J gave up 7 bases; unmatched junction bases: 11. In DNA, the CDR3 is TGTGCCAGCAGCCCTTTGGGACAGGGAGGACGTGGCTACACCTTC. It codes for CASSPLGQGGRGYTF.

The chain is built from TRBV5-1 and TRBJ1-5, with a weak D call TRBD1 (5 bases). Germline V gives CDR1 SGHRS, CDR2 YFSETQ. Trimming took off 1 base at V and 0 bases at J, with 8 bases between the two ends. The CDR3 consists of 15 residues. CDR3 residues: CASSLLGDSNQPQHF. In DNA form, the CDR3 reads TGCGCCAGCAGCTTGTTAGGGGATAGCAATCAGCCCCAGCATTTT.

The V gene is TRBV19, the J gene TRBJ2-7, with 8 bases matching TRBD2. The germline CDR1 and CDR2 sequences are LNHDA and SQIVND (reference sequence). The CDR3 has 16 residues. V was clipped by 2 bases and J by 4 bases; unmatched bases: 10. For the CDR3, the DNA is TGTGCCAGTAGTATACGCGGGAGCGGGGGCGGTTACGAGCAGTACTTC. Encoded protein: CASSIRGSGGGYEQYF. The complete variable domain, with remaining parts taken from reference TRBV19 and TRBJ2-7, reads DGGITQSPKYLFRKEGQNVTLSCEQNLNHDAMYWYRQDPGQGLRLIYYSQIVNDFQKGDIAEGYSVSREKKESFPLTVTSAQKNPTAFYLCASSIRGSGGGYEQYFGPGTRLTVT.

In this sample, this clone turned up once. The V gene is TRBV10-3, the J gene TRBJ2-5, with 9 bases identical to TRBD2. The germline gives CDR1 ENHRY, CDR2 SYGVKD. The junction had 7 bases not matched to a gene; V was cut back by 11 bases and J by 3 bases. This CDR3 spans 13 amino acids. The CDR3 sequence is CAGSGGMKETQYF. The DNA for the CDR3 is TGTGCCGGAAGCGGGGGGATGAAAGAGACCCAGTACTTC.

The V call is TRBV5-1, the J call TRBJ1-1; 7 nucleotides line up with TRBD1. V shed 4 bases, J shed 5 bases, and the junction held 11 bases outside the gene matches. Germline CDR1 is SGHRS and CDR2 is YFSETQ. This CDR3 comprises 15 residues. CDR3 in amino acids: CASSARQGRNTEAFF. As DNA, the CDR3 is TGCGCCAGCAGCGCCAGACAGGGCCGGAATACTGAAGCTTTCTTT.

The CDR3 spells CATSESSGRVRDEQFF. CDR3 sequence (DNA): TGTGCCACCAGTGAGTCTAGCGGGAGGGTACGAGATGAGCAGTTCTTC. This chain connects TRBV24-1 to TRBJ2-1, with 12 nucleotides matching TRBD2. The CDR3 consists of 16 residues. The V gene's germline CDR1 is KGHDR and CDR2 SFDVKD. Trimming at V came to 4 bases and at J to 8 bases, leaving 8 bases not matched to a gene.

This chain uses TRBV6-1 with TRBJ1-5, with D tentatively TRBD1 (6 bases). The CDR3 loop spans 15 amino acids. The V gene lost 2 bases and the J gene lost 1 base, with 9 bases spanning the gap. CDR1 MNHNS and CDR2 SASEGT come from the germline V gene. The CDR3 here is CASSEWQGSNQPQHF. The DNA of the CDR3 is TGTGCCAGCAGTGAATGGCAGGGGAGCAATCAGCCCCAGCATTTT.

The chain has TRBV27 and TRBJ1-2; TRBD1 matches 7 bases. The trim removed 6 bases at V and 7 bases at J, leaving 17 bases unmatched. Germline V CDR1 and CDR2: MNHEY, SMNVEV (reference sequence). This CDR3 spans 16 amino acids. The CDR3 loop is CASRAAGTASQGGYTF. CDR3 sequence (DNA): TGTGCCAGCAGGGCGGCTGGGACAGCCTCACAGGGTGGCTACACCTTC.

This chain links TRBV19 with TRBJ2-7, with 8 bases lining up with TRBD1. Trimming removed 4 bases from V and 3 bases from J; junction bases left unmatched: 5. CDR1 LNHDA and CDR2 SQIVND come from the germline V gene (reference sequence). The CDR3 has 14 amino acids. The CDR3: CASSSDRGGYEQYF. The CDR3 region has the DNA TGTGCCAGTAGTAGTGACAGGGGAGGCTACGAGCAGTACTTC.

The chain combines TRBV5-1 with TRBJ2-5, with TRBD1 identical over 7 bases. The V segment lost 5 bases and the J segment 4 bases; nucleotides outside the gene matches: 8. In germline, CDR1 is SGHRS, CDR2 YFSETQ. The CDR3 covers 14 residues. CDR3 in amino acids: CASSSGQARETQYF. The CDR3 DNA follows: TGCGCCAGCAGTTCCGGACAGGCCCGAGAGACCCAGTACTTC.

This clone came up once. The chain is built from TRBV3-1 (or the pseudogene TRBV3-2) and TRBJ1-2; D gene unclear. The CDR3 consists of 11 residues. Trimming took 5 bases from V and 7 from J, leaving 8 bases between them. CDR1 LGHDT and CDR2 YNNKEL come from the germline V gene (reference sequence). The CDR3 spells CASSIGVGYTF. The CDR3 nucleotides are TGTGCCAGCAGCATCGGGGTTGGCTACACCTTC.

V gene TRBV12-5 combines with J gene TRBJ2-1, with no clear D. V shed 3 bases and J shed 0 bases, with 6 bases lying between them. The CDR3 length is 14 residues. Germline V lookup: CDR1 LGHNT, CDR2 FRNRAP. The CDR3 bases are TGTGCTAGTGGTTTAGAGTTCTCCTACAATGAGCAGTTCTTC. It yields the protein CASGLEFSYNEQFF.

The gene calls are TRBV7-2 and TRBJ2-7; perhaps TRBD1 as D (6 bases). From germline, CDR1 is SGHTA and CDR2 FQGNSA. V was shortened by 6 bases and J by 5 bases, with 29 bases between the two germline ends. This CDR3 spans 18 amino acids. Here the CDR3 DNA reads TGTGCCAGCAGGCAGACGAGGGGGATGCCCCTTTTTAGGAACGAGCAGTACTTC. Amino acid sequence: CASRQTRGMPLFRNEQYF. Complete variable domain (other parts from reference TRBV7-2 and TRBJ2-7): GAGVSQSPSNKVTEKGKDVELRCDPISGHTALYWYRQSLGQGLEFLIYFQGNSAPDKSGLPSDRFSAERTGGSVSTLTIQRTQQEDSAVYLCASRQTRGMPLFRNEQYFGPGTRLTVT.

The sample holds a few counts of this clone. V is TRBV5-4 and J is TRBJ2-2; 9 nucleotides align to TRBD1. Germline CDR1 SGHNT, CDR2 YYREEE (reference sequence). Unmatched junction bases numbered 6, after V lost 4 bases and J lost 5 bases. The CDR3 is made up of 15 amino acids. CDR3 sequence reads: CASSPNRGHTGELFF. CDR3 DNA: TGTGCCAGCAGCCCAAACAGGGGGCATACCGGGGAGCTGTTTTTT.

V is TRBV30 and J is TRBJ2-3, with 7 bases fitting TRBD2. There are 14 residues in the CDR3. Germline assignment: CDR1 GTSNPN and CDR2 SVGIG (reference sequence). V dropped 4 bases and J dropped 0; count of bases not matched to a gene: 4. Here the CDR3 DNA reads TGTGCCTGGACTAGCGGAACTAGCACAGATACGCAGTATTTT. This translates into CAWTSGTSTDTQYF.

The genes are TRBV7-9 and TRBJ1-2; D gene uncertain. Germline CDR1 SEHNR, CDR2 FQNEAQ (reference sequence). The CDR3 covers 15 residues. The ends were cut back, 4 bases at V and 5 bases at J, with 17 bases in the middle. CDR3 DNA sequence: TGTGCCAGCAGCTCCGCCGGGATCCAATTATATGGCTACACCTTC. Amino acid sequence: CASSSAGIQLYGYTF.

This clone showed up just a few times. CDR3 amino acids: CASSSRTSGRNGELFF. The CDR3 DNA reads as TGTGCCAGCAGTTCCAGAACTAGCGGGAGAAACGGGGAGCTGTTTTTT. The chain has TRBV6-7 and TRBJ2-2; 11 bases are a match to TRBD2. TRBV6-7 qualifies as an ORF whose function is uncertain. The CDR3 contains 16 residues. The V segment lost 4 bases and the J segment 7 bases; nucleotides outside the gene matches: 8.

The rearrangement uses TRBV27 and TRBJ1-2; 8 bases match TRBD1. CDR1 and CDR2 from the germline V gene are MNHEY and SMNVEV (reference sequence). J gave up 5 bases and V 4 bases, and 9 bases lay outside the gene matches. The CDR3 runs 15 residues. The CDR3 bases are TGTGCCAGCAGTTATTCCGACAGGGGTCAGTATGGCTACACCTTC. Its translation: CASSYSDRGQYGYTF.

The gene calls are TRBV6-6 and TRBJ2-2; 8 bases map to TRBD2. There are 15 residues in the CDR3. Trimming cost V 2 bases and J 4 bases; bases outside gene matches: 3. CDR1 MNHNY and CDR2 SVGAGI come from the germline V gene (reference sequence). The CDR3 loop reads CASSYGTRSTGELFF. DNA for the CDR3: TGTGCCAGCAGTTACGGGACTAGGAGCACCGGGGAGCTGTTTTTT.

J is TRBJ2-5 and V is TRBV9; 13 positions match TRBD2. The J segment lost 5 bases and the V segment lost 3 bases, leaving 4 bases of the junction unmatched. From germline, CDR1 is SGDLS and CDR2 YYNGEE. This CDR3 has 15 residues. CDR3 protein: CASSAGTSGKETQYF. CDR3 nucleotides: TGTGCCAGCAGCGCCGGGACTAGCGGGAAGGAGACCCAGTACTTC.

A single count supports this clone. The gene calls are TRBV29-1 and TRBJ2-2; 7 bases agree with TRBD1. Germline V gives CDR1 SQVTM, CDR2 ANQGSEA. The CDR3 is 14 amino acids. With V trimmed by 0 bases and J by 7 bases, 5 bases remained unmatched. The CDR3 region has the DNA TGCAGCGTTGAAGATCAGGGGGTTGGCGGGGAGCTGTTTTTT. As protein: CSVEDQGVGGELFF.

The chain is built from TRBV27 and TRBJ2-1; 7 bases line up with TRBD2. Per the germline V gene, CDR1 is MNHEY and CDR2 is SMNVEV (reference sequence). This CDR3 spans 16 amino acids. V gave up 9 bases and J gave up 1 base; unmatched junction bases: 12. The CDR3 bases are TGTGCCAGTTTTGGGCGGGAGTTAGGGTCCTACAATGAGCAGTTCTTC. It encodes CASFGRELGSYNEQFF.

In the case of this clone: This CDR3 is also generated by other DNA sequences in the sample. This chain joins TRBV5-1 and TRBJ2-7, with TRBD1 as a possible D gene (5 bases). This CDR3 is built from 14 residues. The germline V and J ends were trimmed by 2 bases and 2 bases, with 11 bases remaining between them. Germline values: CDR1 SGHRS, CDR2 YFSETQ. CDR3: CASSFPGQTYEQYF. DNA for the CDR3: TGCGCCAGCAGCTTCCCAGGGCAGACCTACGAGCAGTACTTC.

This clone was found a few times. The chain carries TRBV10-1 and TRBJ1-1, with unresolved D. Trimming left V 6 bases short and J 0 bases short, with 11 bases between. The CDR3 contains 14 residues. Germline assignment: CDR1 WNHNN and CDR2 SYGVQD (reference sequence). The CDR3 DNA is TGCGCCAGCAGAATTCGACAACTGAACACTGAAGCTTTCTTT. This codes for CASRIRQLNTEAFF.

The chain employs TRBV6-5 and TRBJ1-2; 8 bases map to TRBD1. This CDR3 has 14 residues. Trimming removed 7 bases from V and 8 bases from J; junction bases left unmatched: 12. Germline lookup yields CDR1 MNHEY and CDR2 SVGAGI. Written as DNA, the CDR3 is TGTGCCAGCAATAAGCGGACAGGGAGCAGCGGCTACACCTTC. Protein product: CASNKRTGSSGYTF.

J is TRBJ2-7 and V is TRBV6-4; maybe TRBD1 (6 bases). CDR1 and CDR2 (germline): MRHNA, SNTAGT. V lost 5 bases and J lost 3, with 11 bases in between. This CDR3 is built from 13 residues. CDR3 residues: CASSPQGYYEQYF. The CDR3 DNA sequence: TGTGCCAGCAGTCCGCAGGGGTACTACGAGCAGTACTTC.